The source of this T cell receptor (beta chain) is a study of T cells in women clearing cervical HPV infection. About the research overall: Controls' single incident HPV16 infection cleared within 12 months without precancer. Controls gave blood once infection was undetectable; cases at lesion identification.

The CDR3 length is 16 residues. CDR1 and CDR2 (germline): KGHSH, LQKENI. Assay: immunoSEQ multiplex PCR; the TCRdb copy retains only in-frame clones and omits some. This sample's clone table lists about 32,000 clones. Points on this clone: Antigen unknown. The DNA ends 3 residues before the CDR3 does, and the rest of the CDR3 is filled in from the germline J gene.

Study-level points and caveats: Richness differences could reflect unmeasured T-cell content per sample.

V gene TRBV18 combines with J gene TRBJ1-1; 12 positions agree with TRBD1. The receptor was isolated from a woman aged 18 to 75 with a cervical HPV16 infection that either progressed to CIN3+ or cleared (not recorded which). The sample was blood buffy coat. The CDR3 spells CASSPGTGGETDTAFF. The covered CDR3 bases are TGTGCCAGCTCACCCGGGACAGGGGGCGAAACAGATACG.